This TCR beta chain was sequenced for a study of T cell responses to AZD1222 COVID-19 vaccine (dated by TCRdb to 2020 to 2022). As for the study more broadly: TCR sequencing covered fewer than 250 trial participants: nearly 210 given two doses of AZD1222 and approximately 26 given two doses of MenACWY control vaccine. Trial participants were enrolled by age into subgroups of 18-55, 56-69 and 70-plus years, and roughly 150, 30 and 60 TCR-sequenced participants, respectively, were included in these subgroups.

Overall study outcomes, separate from this receptor: A significant rise in spike-specific TCR breadth and depth was observed after two AZD1222 doses relative to day 0 and relative to MenACWY recipients. Reportedly, close to half of the unique spike-specific TCRs recognized epitopes lying outside the regions that are mutated in the B.1.351 and B.1.1.7 variants. Participants were mostly white British and included more females than males, and it was suggested by the authors that clonal diversity may have been underestimated. Because no day 14 peak-response samples were available, the repertoires could be characterized only after the peak T cell response. Conclusions about previously exposed vaccinees are limited because only six or seven AZD1222 recipients were SARS-CoV-2 seropositive at baseline. In the small 56-69-year group, the increase in depth fell short of significance, most likely because of low power. CD4 TCRs associated with the vaccine covered the entire spike protein, and the dominant responses were in regions 160-218 and 743-854.

Concerning this clone: This receptor's antigen is unknown. It has no much larger one-base neighbor in the sample; base qualities were not kept.

The CDR3 regions of human TCRbeta chains were analyzed by immunosequencing. The study's processing was this. Repertoire TCRs were matched against a reference library of SARS-CoV-2-specific TCRs generated with the MIRA antigen-specificity platform. Breadth was defined as the fraction of unique TCRs that were SARS-CoV-2-associated. Depth was defined as the fraction of total T cells that were SARS-CoV-2-associated. Using the MIRA data, each spike-specific TCR was mapped to the spike region that the TCR reacts to and placed in a CD4 or CD8 class. Log10-transformed breadth and depth values were compared by one-way ANOVA with Sidak's multiple comparisons tests. TCRdb re-hosts the immuneACCESS table, in-frame sequences only. Its copies lack some clones; in the studies checked, an unresolved V gene accounts for under half of them, and the cause for the rest is not known. The V and J calls and the clone size are those of that table, but D and trimming were determined from the DNA. The sample data list some 120,000 clones, and over 75% of these were observed just once. Under 4.5% of the sample is in the top ten clones.

The CDR3, cysteine through phenylalanine, is 16 amino acids long. The only DNA kept is the CDR3, 48 bases in frame from the first base. Via the germline V gene, CDR1 is SGDLS and CDR2 YYNGEE. V is pared back by 4 bases and J by 3 bases, with 14 bases lying between the germline termini. The time point label for this specimen denotes: about 28 days (+/-7) after the second vaccine dose. Taken with the paper, the label for treatment or condition translates to: meningococcal conjugate vaccine given as trial control. The vaccinee samples were drawn from two UK trials, COV001 and COV002, one of which was a single-blind randomized controlled phase 2/3 trial testing AZD1222 (ChAdOx1 nCoV-19) in healthy adults. Trial participant PBMC samples were collected at day 0 and day 28 after the second dose for TCRbeta chain sequencing.

This sequence was found in an adult who received the MenACWY meningococcal vaccine as a control. The V and J segments used are TRBV9 and TRBJ1-6; the D gene is perhaps TRBD1, on 5 matching bases. The sequenced sample was peripheral blood, obtained 28 days after the second dose of the MenACWY control vaccine. At the DNA level, the sequence is TGTGCCAGCAGCCCGGGGGAGGGATACTATAATTCACCCCTCCACTTT. This yields the protein CASSPGEGYYNSPLHF.